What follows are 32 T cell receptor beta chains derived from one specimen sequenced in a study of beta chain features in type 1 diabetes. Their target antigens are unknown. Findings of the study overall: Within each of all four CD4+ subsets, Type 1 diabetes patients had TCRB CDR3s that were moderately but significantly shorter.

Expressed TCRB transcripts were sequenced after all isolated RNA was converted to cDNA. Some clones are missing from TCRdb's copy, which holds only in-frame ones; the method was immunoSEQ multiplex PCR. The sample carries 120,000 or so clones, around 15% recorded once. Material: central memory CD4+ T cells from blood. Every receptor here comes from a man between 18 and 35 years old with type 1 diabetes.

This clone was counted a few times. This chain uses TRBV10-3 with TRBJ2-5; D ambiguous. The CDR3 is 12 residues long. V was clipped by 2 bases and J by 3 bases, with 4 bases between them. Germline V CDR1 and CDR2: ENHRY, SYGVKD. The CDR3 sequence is CAISEAEETQYF. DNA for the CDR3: TGTGCCATCAGTGAGGCAGAAGAGACCCAGTACTTC.

Here the CDR3 reads CSVERADRYGYTF. The CDR3 DNA reads TGCAGCGTTGAGAGGGCTGACCGCTATGGCTACACCTTC. V gene TRBV29-1 combines with J gene TRBJ1-2; D uncertain. V lost 3 bases to trimming and J lost 4 bases, with 12 bases between them. The CDR3 spans 13 residues. Germline V gives CDR1 SQVTM, CDR2 ANQGSEA.

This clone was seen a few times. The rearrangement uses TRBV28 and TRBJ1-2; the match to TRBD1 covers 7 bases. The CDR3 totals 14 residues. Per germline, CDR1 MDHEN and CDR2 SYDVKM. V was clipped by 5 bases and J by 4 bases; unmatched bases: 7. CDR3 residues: CASSPTDRLYGYTF. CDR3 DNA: TGTGCCAGCAGTCCCACGGACAGGCTCTATGGCTACACCTTC.

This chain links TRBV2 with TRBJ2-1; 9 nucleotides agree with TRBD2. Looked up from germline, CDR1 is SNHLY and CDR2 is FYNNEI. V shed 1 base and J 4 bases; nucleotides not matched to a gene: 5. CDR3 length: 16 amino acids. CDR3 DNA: TGTGCCAGCAGTGAAGACGCGGGAGGGCCATACAATGAGCAGTTCTTC. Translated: CASSEDAGGPYNEQFF.

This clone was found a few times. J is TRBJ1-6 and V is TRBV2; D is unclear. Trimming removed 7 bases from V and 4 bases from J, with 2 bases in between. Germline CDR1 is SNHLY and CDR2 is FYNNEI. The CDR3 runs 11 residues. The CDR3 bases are TGTGCCAGCACATATAATTCACCCCTCCACTTT. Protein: CASTYNSPLHF.

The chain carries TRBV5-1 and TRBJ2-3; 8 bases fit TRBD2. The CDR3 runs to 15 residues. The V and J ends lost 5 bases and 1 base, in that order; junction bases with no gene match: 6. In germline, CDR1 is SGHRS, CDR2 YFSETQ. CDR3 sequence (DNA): TGCGCCAGCAGTTCCGGGGGGGCCGGCACAGATACGCAGTATTTT. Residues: CASSSGGAGTDTQYF.

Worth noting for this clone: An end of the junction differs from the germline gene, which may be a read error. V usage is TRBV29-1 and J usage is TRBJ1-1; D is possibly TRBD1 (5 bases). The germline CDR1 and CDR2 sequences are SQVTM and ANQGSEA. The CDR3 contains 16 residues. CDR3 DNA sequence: TGCTGCGTTGGAGAAATGAGGGGAAGCATGAACACTGAAGCTTTCTTT. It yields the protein CCVGEMRGSMNTEAFF.

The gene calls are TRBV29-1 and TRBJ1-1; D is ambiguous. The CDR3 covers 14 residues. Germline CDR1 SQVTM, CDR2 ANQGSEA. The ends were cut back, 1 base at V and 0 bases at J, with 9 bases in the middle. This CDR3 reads CSVEAKVLNTEAFF. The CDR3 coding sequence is TGCAGCGTTGAAGCCAAGGTGTTGAACACTGAAGCTTTCTTT.

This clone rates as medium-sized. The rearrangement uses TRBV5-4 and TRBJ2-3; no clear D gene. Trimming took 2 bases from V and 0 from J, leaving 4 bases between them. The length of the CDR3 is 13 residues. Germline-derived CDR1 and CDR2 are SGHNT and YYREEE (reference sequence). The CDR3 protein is CASSLPSTDTQYF. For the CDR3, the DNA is TGTGCCAGCAGCTTACCTAGCACAGATACGCAGTATTTT.

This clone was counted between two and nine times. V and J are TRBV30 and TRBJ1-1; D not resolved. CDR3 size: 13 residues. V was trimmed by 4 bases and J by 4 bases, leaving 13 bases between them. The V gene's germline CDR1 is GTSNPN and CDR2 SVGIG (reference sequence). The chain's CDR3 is CAWTSQVGTEAFF. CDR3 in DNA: TGTGCCTGGACCTCTCAGGTGGGCACTGAAGCTTTCTTT.

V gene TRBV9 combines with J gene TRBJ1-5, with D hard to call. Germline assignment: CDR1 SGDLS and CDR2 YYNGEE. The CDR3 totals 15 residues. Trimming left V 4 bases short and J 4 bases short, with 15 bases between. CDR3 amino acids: CASSLRPGINQPQHF. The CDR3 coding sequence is TGTGCCAGCAGCTTAAGGCCGGGGATAAATCAGCCCCAGCATTTT.

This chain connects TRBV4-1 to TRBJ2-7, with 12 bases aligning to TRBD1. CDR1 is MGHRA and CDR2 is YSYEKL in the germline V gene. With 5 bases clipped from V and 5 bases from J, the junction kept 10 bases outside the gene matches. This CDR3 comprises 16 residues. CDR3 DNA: TGCGCCAGCAGCAACCACAACCGGGACAGGGGGCACGAGCAGTACTTC. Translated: CASSNHNRDRGHEQYF.

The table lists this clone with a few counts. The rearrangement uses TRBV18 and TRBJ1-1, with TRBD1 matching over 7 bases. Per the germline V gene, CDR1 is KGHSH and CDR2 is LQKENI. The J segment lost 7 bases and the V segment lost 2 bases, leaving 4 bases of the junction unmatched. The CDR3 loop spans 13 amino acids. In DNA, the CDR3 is TGTGCCAGCTCACCAGAAGGGGGCCATGAAGCTTTCTTT. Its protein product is CASSPEGGHEAFF.

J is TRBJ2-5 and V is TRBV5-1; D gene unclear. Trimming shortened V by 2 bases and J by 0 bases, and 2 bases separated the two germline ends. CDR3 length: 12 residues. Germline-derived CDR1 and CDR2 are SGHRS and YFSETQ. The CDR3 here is CASSFYQETQYF. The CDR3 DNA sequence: TGCGCCAGCAGCTTCTACCAAGAGACCCAGTACTTC.

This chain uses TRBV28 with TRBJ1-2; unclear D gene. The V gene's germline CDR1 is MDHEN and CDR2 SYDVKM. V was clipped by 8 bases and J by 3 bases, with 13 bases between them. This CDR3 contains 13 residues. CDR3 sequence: CASFHGRDYGYTF. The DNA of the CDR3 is TGTGCCAGCTTCCATGGGAGAGACTATGGCTACACCTTC.

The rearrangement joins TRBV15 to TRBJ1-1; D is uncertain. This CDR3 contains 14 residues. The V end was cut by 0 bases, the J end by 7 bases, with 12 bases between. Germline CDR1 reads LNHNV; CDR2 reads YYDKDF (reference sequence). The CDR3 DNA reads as TGTGCCACCAGCAGAGATACGGTAGCAGTTGAAGCTTTCTTT. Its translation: CATSRDTVAVEAFF.

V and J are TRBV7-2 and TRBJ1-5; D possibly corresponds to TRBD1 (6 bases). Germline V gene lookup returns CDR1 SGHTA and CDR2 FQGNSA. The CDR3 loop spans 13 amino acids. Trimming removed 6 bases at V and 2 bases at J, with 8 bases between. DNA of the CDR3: TGTGCCAGCAGTCGACAGGGCAATCAGCCCCAGCATTTT. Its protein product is CASSRQGNQPQHF. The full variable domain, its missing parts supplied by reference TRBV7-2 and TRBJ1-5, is GAGVSQSPSNKVTEKGKDVELRCDPISGHTALYWYRQSLGQGLEFLIYFQGNSAPDKSGLPSDRFSAERTGGSVSTLTIQRTQQEDSAVYLCASSRQGNQPQHFGDGTRLSIL.

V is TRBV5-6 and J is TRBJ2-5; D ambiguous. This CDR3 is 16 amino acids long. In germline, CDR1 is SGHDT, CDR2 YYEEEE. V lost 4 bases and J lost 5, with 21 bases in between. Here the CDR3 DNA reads TGTGCCAGCAGCCCGGGTTTAGGAGACGGCGAGGAGACCCAGTACTTC. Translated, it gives CASSPGLGDGEETQYF.

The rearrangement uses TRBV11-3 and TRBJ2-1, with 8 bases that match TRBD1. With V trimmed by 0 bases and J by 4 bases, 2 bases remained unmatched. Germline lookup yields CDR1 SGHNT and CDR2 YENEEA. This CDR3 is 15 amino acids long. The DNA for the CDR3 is TGTGCCAGCAGCTTAGAATGGACAGGGTACAATGAGCAGTTCTTC. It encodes CASSLEWTGYNEQFF.

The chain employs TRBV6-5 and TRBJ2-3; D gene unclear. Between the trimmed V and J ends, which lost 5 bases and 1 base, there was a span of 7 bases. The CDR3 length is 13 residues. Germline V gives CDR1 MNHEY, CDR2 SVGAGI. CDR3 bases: TGTGCCAGCAGTGCCAGAGGCACAGATACGCAGTATTTT. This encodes CASSARGTDTQYF.

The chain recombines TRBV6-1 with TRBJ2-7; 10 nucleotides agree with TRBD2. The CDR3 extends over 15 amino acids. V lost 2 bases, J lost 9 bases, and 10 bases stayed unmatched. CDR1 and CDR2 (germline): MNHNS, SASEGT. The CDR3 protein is CASSESYSGRAVQYF. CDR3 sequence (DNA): TGTGCCAGCAGTGAAAGTTACAGCGGGAGGGCCGTGCAGTACTTC.

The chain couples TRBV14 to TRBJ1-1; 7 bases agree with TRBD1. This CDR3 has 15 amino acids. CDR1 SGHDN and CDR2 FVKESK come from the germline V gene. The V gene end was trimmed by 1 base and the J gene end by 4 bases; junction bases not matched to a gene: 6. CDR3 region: CASSQGTSGGTEAFF. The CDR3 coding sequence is TGTGCCAGCAGCCAAGGGACCTCAGGGGGCACTGAAGCTTTCTTT.

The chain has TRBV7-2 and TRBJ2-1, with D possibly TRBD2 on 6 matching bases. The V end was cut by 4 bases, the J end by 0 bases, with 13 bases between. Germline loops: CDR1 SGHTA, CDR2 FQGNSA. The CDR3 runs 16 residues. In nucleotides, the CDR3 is TGTGCCAGCAGCTATTGGCCCGGGAGCTCCTACAATGAGCAGTTCTTC. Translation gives CASSYWPGSSYNEQFF.

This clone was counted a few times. DNA of the CDR3: TGCAGCGCGGGTTCCGGGACAGCCTATGGCTACACCTTC. It yields the protein CSAGSGTAYGYTF. The chain has TRBV29-1 and TRBJ1-2; 7 bases match TRBD1. V trimming: 7 bases; J trimming: 4 bases; junction bases outside the gene matches: 9. The CDR3 runs 13 residues. The germline V gene has CDR1 SQVTM and CDR2 ANQGSEA.

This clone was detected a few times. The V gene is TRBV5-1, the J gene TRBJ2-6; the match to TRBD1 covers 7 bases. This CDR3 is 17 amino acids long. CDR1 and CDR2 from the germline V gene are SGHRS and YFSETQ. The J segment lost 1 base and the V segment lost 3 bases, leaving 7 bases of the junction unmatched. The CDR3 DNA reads TGCGCCAGCAGCTCAAACTACAGGGGTTCTGGGGCCAACGTCCTGACTTTC. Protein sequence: CASSSNYRGSGANVLTF.

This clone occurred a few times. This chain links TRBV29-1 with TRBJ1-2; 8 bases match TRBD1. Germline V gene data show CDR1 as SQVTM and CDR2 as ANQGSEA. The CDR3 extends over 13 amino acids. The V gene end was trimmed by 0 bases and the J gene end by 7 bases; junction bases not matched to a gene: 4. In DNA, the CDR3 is TGCAGCGTTGAAGATGGGACAGGAGGTGGCTACACCTTC. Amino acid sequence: CSVEDGTGGGYTF.

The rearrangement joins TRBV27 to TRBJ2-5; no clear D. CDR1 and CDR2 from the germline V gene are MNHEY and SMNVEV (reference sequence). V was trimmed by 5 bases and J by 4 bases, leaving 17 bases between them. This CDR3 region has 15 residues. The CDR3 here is CASSGRGGRAETQYF. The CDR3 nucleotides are TGTGCCAGCAGTGGGCGAGGCGGTCGGGCAGAGACCCAGTACTTC.

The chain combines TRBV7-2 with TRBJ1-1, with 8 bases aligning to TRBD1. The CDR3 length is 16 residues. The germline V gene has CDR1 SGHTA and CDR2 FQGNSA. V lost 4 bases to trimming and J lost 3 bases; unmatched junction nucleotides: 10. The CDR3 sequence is CASSSSRLTGDTEAFF. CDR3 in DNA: TGTGCCAGCAGCTCGTCGCGTTTGACAGGGGACACTGAAGCTTTCTTT.

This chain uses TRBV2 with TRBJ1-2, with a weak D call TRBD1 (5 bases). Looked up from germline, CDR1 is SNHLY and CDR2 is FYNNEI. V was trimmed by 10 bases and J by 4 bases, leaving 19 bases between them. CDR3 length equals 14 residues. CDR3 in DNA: TGTGCCACCTCAGGAGGAGGCGGGGGCTATGGCTACACCTTC. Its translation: CATSGGGGGYGYTF. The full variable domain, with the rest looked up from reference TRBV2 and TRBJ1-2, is EPEVTQTPSHQVTQMGQEVILRCVPISNHLYFYWYRQILGQKVEFLVSFYNNEISEKSEIFDDQFSVERPDGSNFTLKIRSTKLEDSAMYFCATSGGGGGYGYTFGSGTRLTVV.

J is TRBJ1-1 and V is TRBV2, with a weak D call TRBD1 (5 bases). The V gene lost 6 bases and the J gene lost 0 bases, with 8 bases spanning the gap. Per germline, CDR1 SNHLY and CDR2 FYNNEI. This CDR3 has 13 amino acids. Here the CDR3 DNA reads TGTGCCAGCAGCGGGGACCTGAACACTGAAGCTTTCTTT. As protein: CASSGDLNTEAFF. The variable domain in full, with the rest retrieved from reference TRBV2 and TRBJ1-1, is EPEVTQTPSHQVTQMGQEVILRCVPISNHLYFYWYRQILGQKVEFLVSFYNNEISEKSEIFDDQFSVERPDGSNFTLKIRSTKLEDSAMYFCASSGDLNTEAFFGQGTRLTVV.

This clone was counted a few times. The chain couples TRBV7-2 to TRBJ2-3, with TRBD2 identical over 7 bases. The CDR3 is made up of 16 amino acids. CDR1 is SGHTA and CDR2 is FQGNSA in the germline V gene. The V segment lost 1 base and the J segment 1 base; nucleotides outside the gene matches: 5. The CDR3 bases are TGTGCCAGCAGCTTAGGGTTTACTAGCGGCACAGATACGCAGTATTTT. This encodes CASSLGFTSGTDTQYF.

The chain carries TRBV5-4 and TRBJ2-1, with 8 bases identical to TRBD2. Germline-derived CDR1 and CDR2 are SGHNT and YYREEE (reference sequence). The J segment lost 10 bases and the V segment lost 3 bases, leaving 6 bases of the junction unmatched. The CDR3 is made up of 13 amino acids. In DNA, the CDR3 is TGTGCCAGCAGCTCACCGACTAGCGTCGAGCAGTTCTTC. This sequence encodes CASSSPTSVEQFF.